These T cell receptor beta chains were read from a single sample in a study of shared clonotypes between healthy human individuals. The protocol was immunoSEQ multiplex PCR, while the TCRdb copy is restricted to in-frame clones and leaves out a portion. Of about 2.1 million clones listed, just over 90% are singletons. The sequenced material came from naive CD8+ T cells from PBMCs. The source is a young man in good health. Some clones in this sample may be carry-over from other donors' samples. CDR3s include the opening cysteine and the closing phenylalanine or tryptophan. The D gene is left open where the match is weak. Some rows have no size entry. The others give once, few or many, or a class for an expanded clone.

d_gene: NA; abundance: once; j_gene: TRBJ1-5; v_gene: TRBV19; CDR3aa: CASSWAAAYSNQPQHF; CDR3nt: TGTGCCAGTAGTTGGGCGGCAGCTTATAGCAATCAGCCCCAGCATTTT
d_gene: TRBD2; abundance: NA; j_gene: TRBJ2-7; v_gene: TRBV9; CDR3aa: CASASSGRDEQYF; CDR3nt: TGTGCCAGCGCGAGTAGCGGGAGGGACGAGCAGTACTTC
d_gene: NA; abundance: NA; j_gene: TRBJ1-5; v_gene: TRBV27; CDR3aa: CASSLSIGIQPQHF; CDR3nt: TGTGCCAGCAGTTTATCGATAGGGATTCAGCCCCAGCATTTT
d_gene: NA; abundance: NA; j_gene: TRBJ1-2; v_gene: TRBV28; CDR3aa: CASSSTEPYGYTF; CDR3nt: TGTGCCAGCAGTTCGACGGAGCCCTATGGCTACACCTTC
d_gene: TRBD1; abundance: NA; j_gene: TRBJ2-7; v_gene: TRBV14; CDR3aa: CASSLGTGYEQYF; CDR3nt: TGTGCCAGCAGCCTTGGGACAGGCTACGAGCAGTACTTC
d_gene: TRBD1; abundance: NA; j_gene: TRBJ2-2; v_gene: TRBV19; CDR3aa: CASSRDREGLGELFF; CDR3nt: TGTGCCAGTAGCCGGGACAGGGAAGGATTGGGGGAGCTGTTTTTT
d_gene: NA; abundance: NA; j_gene: TRBJ2-7; v_gene: TRBV6-4; CDR3aa: CARRTADRHEQYF; CDR3nt: TGTGCCCGCCGAACAGCGGACAGACACGAGCAGTACTTC
d_gene: NA; abundance: NA; j_gene: TRBJ1-2; v_gene: TRBV6-5; CDR3aa: CASSGSRDPYGYTF; CDR3nt: TGTGCCAGCAGTGGGAGCCGGGACCCCTATGGCTACACCTTC
d_gene: NA; abundance: NA; j_gene: TRBJ2-3; v_gene: TRBV28; CDR3aa: CASSLRRERMTDTQYF; CDR3nt: TGTGCCAGCAGCCTCAGAAGGGAGAGAATGACAGATACGCAGTATTTT
d_gene: NA; abundance: NA; j_gene: TRBJ1-3; v_gene: TRBV27; CDR3aa: CASSLGRDSGNTIYF; CDR3nt: TGTGCCAGCAGTTTGGGACGGGACTCTGGAAACACCATATATTTT
d_gene: TRBD1; abundance: NA; j_gene: TRBJ1-2; v_gene: TRBV5-4; CDR3aa: CASSHFGDSPNYGYTF; CDR3nt: TGTGCCAGCAGCCATTTCGGGGACAGCCCTAACTATGGCTACACCTTC
d_gene: NA; abundance: NA; j_gene: TRBJ1-1; v_gene: TRBV4-1; CDR3aa: CASSQDGPSSAFF; CDR3nt: TGCGCCAGCAGCCAAGATGGGCCTTCCTCAGCTTTCTTT
d_gene: NA; abundance: NA; j_gene: TRBJ1-4; v_gene: TRBV11-2; CDR3aa: CASSLAPWVRTSTNEKLFF; CDR3nt: TGTGCCAGCAGCTTAGCCCCGTGGGTTAGGACCTCAACTAATGAAAAACTGTTTTTT
d_gene: NA; abundance: NA; j_gene: TRBJ2-7; v_gene: TRBV7-6; CDR3aa: CASSLGWNRSYEQYF; CDR3nt: TGTGCCAGCAGCTTAGGGTGGAACCGATCCTACGAGCAGTACTTC
d_gene: TRBD2; abundance: NA; j_gene: TRBJ2-3; v_gene: TRBV9; CDR3aa: CASSPGTSKTDTQYF; CDR3nt: TGTGCCAGCAGCCCCGGGACTAGCAAGACAGATACGCAGTATTTT
d_gene: NA; abundance: NA; j_gene: TRBJ2-7; v_gene: TRBV5-4; CDR3aa: CASSLRGTYYEQYF; CDR3nt: TGTGCCAGCAGCCTTCGTGGGACTTACTACGAGCAGTACTTC
d_gene: TRBD2; abundance: NA; j_gene: TRBJ2-1; v_gene: TRBV11-2; CDR3aa: CASSPVGREVNNEQFF; CDR3nt: TGTGCCAGCAGCCCTGTAGGGCGGGAGGTGAACAATGAGCAGTTCTTC
d_gene: TRBD2; abundance: NA; j_gene: TRBJ2-5; v_gene: TRBV13; CDR3aa: CASSRLALGETQYF; CDR3nt: TGTGCCAGCAGCAGACTAGCTTTGGGGGAGACCCAGTACTTC
d_gene: TRBD2; abundance: NA; j_gene: TRBJ2-7; v_gene: TRBV7-9; CDR3aa: CASSKVTSGGAYEQYF; CDR3nt: TGTGCCAGCAGCAAGGTGACCAGCGGGGGAGCCTACGAGCAGTACTTC
d_gene: TRBD1; abundance: NA; j_gene: TRBJ2-5; v_gene: TRBV6-6; CDR3aa: CASSYYRDSNQETQYF; CDR3nt: TGTGCCAGCAGTTATTACCGGGACAGCAATCAAGAGACCCAGTACTTC
d_gene: TRBD2; abundance: NA; j_gene: TRBJ2-6; v_gene: TRBV11-2; CDR3aa: CASSSREGSNHSGANVLTF; CDR3nt: TGTGCCAGCAGCAGTCGGGAGGGGAGTAACCACTCTGGGGCCAACGTCCTGACTTTC
d_gene: NA; abundance: NA; j_gene: TRBJ2-1; v_gene: TRBV27; CDR3aa: CASSSFIGYNEQFF; CDR3nt: TGTGCCAGCAGTTCCTTTATTGGCTACAATGAGCAGTTCTTC
d_gene: TRBD2; abundance: NA; j_gene: TRBJ2-1; v_gene: TRBV27; CDR3aa: CASSSLGLARYNEQFF; CDR3nt: TGTGCCAGCAGTTCCCTCGGACTAGCGAGATACAATGAGCAGTTCTTC
d_gene: NA; abundance: NA; j_gene: TRBJ2-1; v_gene: TRBV7-2; CDR3aa: CASSLEASSSYNEQFF; CDR3nt: TGTGCCAGCAGCTTAGAAGCTTCGAGCTCCTACAATGAGCAGTTCTTC
d_gene: NA; abundance: NA; j_gene: TRBJ2-1; v_gene: TRBV20-1; CDR3aa: CSAGRSHEQFF; CDR3nt: TGCAGTGCTGGGAGGAGTCATGAGCAGTTCTTC
d_gene: NA; abundance: NA; j_gene: TRBJ2-2; v_gene: TRBV9; CDR3aa: CASSQDSAELFF; CDR3nt: TGTGCCAGCAGCCAGGACAGCGCGGAGCTGTTTTTT
d_gene: TRBD1; abundance: NA; j_gene: TRBJ2-2; v_gene: TRBV7-9; CDR3aa: CASTDRENTGELFF; CDR3nt: TGTGCCAGCACGGACAGGGAGAACACCGGGGAGCTGTTTTTT
d_gene: TRBD2; abundance: NA; j_gene: TRBJ2-3; v_gene: TRBV19; CDR3aa: CASTERGWYVADTQYF; CDR3nt: TGTGCCAGCACAGAGCGGGGGTGGTATGTCGCAGATACGCAGTATTTT
d_gene: NA; abundance: once; j_gene: TRBJ1-5; v_gene: TRBV28; CDR3aa: CASSLLQGGQPQHF; CDR3nt: TGTGCCAGCAGTTTATTACAGGGAGGTCAGCCCCAGCATTTT
d_gene: NA; abundance: NA; j_gene: TRBJ2-7; v_gene: TRBV14; CDR3aa: CASSQPGWAYEQYF; CDR3nt: TGTGCCAGCAGCCAACCAGGGTGGGCCTACGAGCAGTACTTC
d_gene: NA; abundance: NA; j_gene: TRBJ2-3; v_gene: TRBV27; CDR3aa: CASSRGQPRFSSTDTQYF; CDR3nt: TGTGCCAGCAGCCGGGGGCAGCCACGTTTCTCTAGCACAGATACGCAGTATTTT